This T cell receptor beta chain was found in a study of identical twins. Study-wide results and caveats: Memory repertoires lacked the insertion deficit that abundant cord blood beta clonotypes showed.

Template switching supplied a universal primer site; unique molecular identifiers were carried on the cDNA. TCRdb redid the calling of the 5' RACE reads with MiXCR, one entry per CDR3 protein. The table shows some 570,000 distinct CDR3 sequences, with 20% to 25% occurring only once. The CDR3 is made up of 12 amino acids. Germline values: CDR1 DFQATT, CDR2 SNEGSKA (reference sequence). Between the trimmed V and J ends, which lost 6 bases and 3 bases, there was a span of 11 bases. The sample holds many counts of this clonotype. Its matching antigen is unknown. The same data also went into a second study, on yellow fever vaccine responses in identical twins. From that report: Twins reportedly had a vaccine T cell response that seemed partly convergent, partly personalized.

The rearrangement joins TRBV20-1 to TRBJ1-1, with unresolved D. The specimen was CD4+ T cells sorted from blood. This clonotype was obtained from a woman younger than 35 in good health. The CDR3 coding sequence is TGCAGTGCCCGTTCCGGGTACACTGAAGCTTTCTTT. Its protein product is CSARSGYTEAFF.